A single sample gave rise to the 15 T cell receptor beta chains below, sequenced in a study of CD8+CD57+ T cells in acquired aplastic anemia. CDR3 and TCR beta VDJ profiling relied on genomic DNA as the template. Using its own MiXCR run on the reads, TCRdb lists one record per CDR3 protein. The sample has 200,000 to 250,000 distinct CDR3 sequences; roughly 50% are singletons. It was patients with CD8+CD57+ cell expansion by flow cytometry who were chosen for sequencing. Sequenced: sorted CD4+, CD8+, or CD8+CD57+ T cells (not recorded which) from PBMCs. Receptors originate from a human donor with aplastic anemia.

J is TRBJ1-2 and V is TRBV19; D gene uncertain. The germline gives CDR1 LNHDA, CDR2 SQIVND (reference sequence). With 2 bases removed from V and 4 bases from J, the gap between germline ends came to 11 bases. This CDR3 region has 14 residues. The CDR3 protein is CASSIMRETYGYTF. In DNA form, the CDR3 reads TGTGCCAGTAGTATAATGAGGGAGACCTATGGCTACACCTTC.

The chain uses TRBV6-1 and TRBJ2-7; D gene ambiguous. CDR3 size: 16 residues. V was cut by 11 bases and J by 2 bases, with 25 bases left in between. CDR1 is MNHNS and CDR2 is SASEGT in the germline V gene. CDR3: CAARFSHGMDAYEQYF. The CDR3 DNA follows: TGTGCCGCCCGATTCTCACATGGGATGGATGCCTACGAGCAGTACTTC.

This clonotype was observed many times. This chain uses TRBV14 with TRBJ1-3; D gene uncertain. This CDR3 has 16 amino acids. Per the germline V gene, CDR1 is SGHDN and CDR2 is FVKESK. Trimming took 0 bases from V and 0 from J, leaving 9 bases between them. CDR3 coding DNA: TGTGCCAGCAGCCAAGATGCGGGAAGCTCTGGAAACACCATATATTTT. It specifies CASSQDAGSSGNTIYF.

The CDR3 coding sequence is TGTGCCAGCAGCTCAACTAGCGGGGGGCCGAACAATGAGCAGTTCTTC. This sequence encodes CASSSTSGGPNNEQFF. This sequence joins TRBV7-9 and TRBJ2-1; 12 nucleotides line up with TRBD2. The V gene end was trimmed by 4 bases and the J gene end by 5 bases; junction bases not matched to a gene: 6. The germline V gene has CDR1 SEHNR and CDR2 FQNEAQ (reference sequence). The length of the CDR3 is 16 residues.

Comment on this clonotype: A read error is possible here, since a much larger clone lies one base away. CDR3 DNA: TGCGCCAGCAGCCTCTCACAGGAGGACAGTGAAAAACTGTTTTTT. Translated: CASSLSQEDSEKLFF. The rearrangement uses TRBV5-1 and TRBJ1-4; a possible D gene is TRBD1 (6 bases). The CDR3 extends over 15 amino acids. The germline gives CDR1 SGHRS, CDR2 YFSETQ. Trimming cost V 4 bases and J 7 bases, with 17 bases left between them.

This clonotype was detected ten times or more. The CDR3 region has the DNA TGTGCCAGCAGGACAGGGGTGGAAAACACCATATATTTT. Protein sequence: CASRTGVENTIYF. The chain employs TRBV6-1 and TRBJ1-3; 8 nucleotides line up with TRBD1. The V gene end was trimmed by 6 bases and the J gene end by 6 bases; junction bases not matched to a gene: 4. The germline gives CDR1 MNHNS, CDR2 SASEGT. This CDR3 contains 13 residues.

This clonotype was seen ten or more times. CDR3 loop: CASSLGVQNTEAFF. The CDR3 DNA reads TGCGCCAGCAGCTTGGGGGTACAGAACACTGAAGCTTTCTTT. This chain connects TRBV5-1 to TRBJ1-1; no definite D call. Germline-derived CDR1 and CDR2 are SGHRS and YFSETQ. The CDR3 runs to 14 residues. With 0 bases removed from V and 1 base from J, the gap between germline ends came to 7 bases.

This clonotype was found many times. The CDR3 here is CASGGLNTEAFF. The CDR3 nucleotides are TGTGCCAGCGGTGGGTTGAACACTGAAGCTTTCTTT. J is TRBJ1-1 and V is TRBV7-9; D not certain. CDR3 length equals 12 residues. The germline V gene has CDR1 SEHNR and CDR2 FQNEAQ (reference sequence). V lost 8 bases and J lost 0, with 7 bases in between.

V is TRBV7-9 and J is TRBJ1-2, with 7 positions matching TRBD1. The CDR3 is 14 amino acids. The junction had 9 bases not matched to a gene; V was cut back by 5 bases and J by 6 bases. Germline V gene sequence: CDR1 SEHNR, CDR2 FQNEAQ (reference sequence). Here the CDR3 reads CASSKIEGADGYTF. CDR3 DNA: TGTGCCAGCAGCAAGATTGAGGGGGCCGATGGCTACACCTTC.

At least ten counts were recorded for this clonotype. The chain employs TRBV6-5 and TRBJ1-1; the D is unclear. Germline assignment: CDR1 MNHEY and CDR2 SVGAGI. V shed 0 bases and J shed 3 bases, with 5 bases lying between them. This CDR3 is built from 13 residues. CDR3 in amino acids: CASSYSRDTEAFF. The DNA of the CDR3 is TGTGCCAGCAGTTACTCCCGGGACACTGAAGCTTTCTTT.

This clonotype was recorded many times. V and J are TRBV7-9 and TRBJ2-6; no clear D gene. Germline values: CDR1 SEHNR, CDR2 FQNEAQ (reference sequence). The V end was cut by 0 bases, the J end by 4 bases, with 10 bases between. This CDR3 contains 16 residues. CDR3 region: CASSLAGSYGANVLTF. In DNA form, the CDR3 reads TGTGCCAGCAGCTTAGCGGGTAGCTACGGGGCCAACGTCCTGACTTTC.

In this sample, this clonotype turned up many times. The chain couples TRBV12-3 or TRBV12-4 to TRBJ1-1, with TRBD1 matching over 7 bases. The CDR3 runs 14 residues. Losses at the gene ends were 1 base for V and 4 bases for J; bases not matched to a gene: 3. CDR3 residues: CASSLGRGTTEAFF. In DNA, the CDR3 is TGTGCCAGCAGTTTAGGCAGGGGGACCACTGAAGCTTTCTTT.

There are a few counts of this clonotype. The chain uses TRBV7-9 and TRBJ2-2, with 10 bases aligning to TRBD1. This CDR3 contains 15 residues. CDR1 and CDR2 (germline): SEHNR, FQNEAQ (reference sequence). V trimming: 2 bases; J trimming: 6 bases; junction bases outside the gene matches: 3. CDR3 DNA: TGTGCCAGCAGCTTAAGACAGGGGGCCCCCGGGGAGCTGTTTTTT. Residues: CASSLRQGAPGELFF. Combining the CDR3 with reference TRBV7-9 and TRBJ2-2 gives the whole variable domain DTGVSQNPRHKITKRGQNVTFRCDPISEHNRLYWYRQTLGQGPEFLTYFQNEAQLEKSRLLSDRFSAERPKGSFSTLEIQRTEQGDSAMYLCASSLRQGAPGELFFGEGSRLTVL.

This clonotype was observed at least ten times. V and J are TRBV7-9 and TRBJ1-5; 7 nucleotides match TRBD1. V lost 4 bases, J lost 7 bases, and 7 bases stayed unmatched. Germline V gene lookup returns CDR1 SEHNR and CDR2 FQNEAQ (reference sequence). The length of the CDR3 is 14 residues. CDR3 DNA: TGTGCCAGCAGCTCGTCAGGGGGGGAGCAGCCCCAGCATTTT. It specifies CASSSSGGEQPQHF.

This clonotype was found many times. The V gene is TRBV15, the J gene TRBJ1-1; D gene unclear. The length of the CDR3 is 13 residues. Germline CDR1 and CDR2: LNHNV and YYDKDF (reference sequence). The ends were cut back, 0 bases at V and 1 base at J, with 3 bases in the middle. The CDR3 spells CATSRERNTEAFF. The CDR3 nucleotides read TGTGCCACCAGCAGAGAGAGGAACACTGAAGCTTTCTTT.